Below are 21 T cell receptor beta chains sequenced from a single sample in a study of T cell repertoires in cytomegalovirus infection (dated by TCRdb to between 2018 and 2021). Data came from an Illumina HiSeq 1500. TCRdb ran its own pipeline on the public reads, namely fastp trimming at Q25 and MiXCR clone calling, and kept in-frame beta chains. Entries that share a CDR3 protein sequence are merged under the most common genes and DNA. The sample table records some 270,000 distinct CDR3 sequences; around 20% of these occur just once. The ten most abundant clones make up roughly 19% of the sample. Antigens for these TCRs are unknown. The meaning of the sample's treatment or condition label: in vitro stimulation with specific CMV peptide epitopes to enrich CMV-specific T cells. This sample comprised cultured PBMCs, obtained from culture after CMV antigen stimulation. The receptors stem from a human donor in good health (CMV status not recorded). Some clones in this sample may be carry-over from other donors' samples.

CDR3 bases: TGCGCCAGCAGTAACCGGAGGAACTCCTACAATGAGCAGTTCTTC. This gives the protein CASSNRRNSYNEQFF. V is TRBV4-1 and J is TRBJ2-1; TRBD2 is a possible D gene (5 bases). The V gene lost 6 bases and the J gene lost 0 bases, with 12 bases spanning the gap. CDR1 is MGHRA and CDR2 is YSYEKL in the germline V gene. This CDR3 has 15 residues.

In the case of this clonotype: This sequence may be a read error, since a much larger clone differs from it by one base. The chain joins TRBV7-2 to TRBJ1-1; D unresolved. The CDR3 loop spans 11 amino acids. V was shortened by 8 bases and J by 5 bases, with 9 bases between the two germline ends. The V gene's germline CDR1 is SGHTA and CDR2 FQGNSA. The CDR3 DNA reads as TGTGCCAGCCGACCTCGGACTGAAGCTTTCTTT. It encodes CASRPRTEAFF.

This clonotype was observed a few times. The chain recombines TRBV12-3 or TRBV12-4 with TRBJ2-5; 7 positions agree with TRBD2. The CDR3 totals 16 residues. V dropped 8 bases and J dropped 5; count of bases not matched to a gene: 17. The CDR3 loop is CASAHGGETLGETQYF. The CDR3 region has the DNA TGTGCCAGCGCTCATGGGGGGGAGACCTTAGGGGAGACCCAGTACTTC.

The chain employs TRBV13 and TRBJ1-2, with 8 bases lining up with TRBD1. The V gene end was trimmed by 4 bases and the J gene end by 4 bases; junction bases not matched to a gene: 5. This CDR3 has 14 residues. The germline V gene encodes CDR1 PRHDT and CDR2 FYEKMQ (reference sequence). The CDR3 sequence: CASSSGQGFYGYTF. DNA for the CDR3: TGTGCCAGCAGCTCAGGACAGGGATTCTATGGCTACACCTTC. The whole variable domain, remainder taken from reference TRBV13 and TRBJ1-2, is AAGVIQSPRHLIKEKRETATLKCYPIPRHDTVYWYQQGPGQDPQFLISFYEKMQSDKGSIPDRFSAQQFSDYHSELNMSSLELGDSALYFCASSSGQGFYGYTFGSGTRLTVV.

This clonotype was observed many times. DNA for the CDR3: TGTGCCAGCAGCCTCGCCGGGACAAACAATCAGCCCCAGCATTTT. This encodes CASSLAGTNNQPQHF. The chain is built from TRBV7-2 and TRBJ1-5, with a tentative D call TRBD1 (6 bases). This CDR3 contains 15 residues. Germline values: CDR1 SGHTA, CDR2 FQGNSA. Trimming took off 5 bases at V and 3 bases at J, with 14 bases between the two ends.

In its sample, this clonotype was seen a few times. This sequence joins TRBV12-3 or TRBV12-4 and TRBJ2-1; TRBD2 matches at 11 bases. V lost 6 bases to trimming and J lost 3 bases; unmatched junction nucleotides: 7. CDR3 length: 16 residues. CDR3 DNA: TGTGCCAGCAGCCATCGACTAGCGGGAAGCTACAATGAGCAGTTCTTC. It encodes CASSHRLAGSYNEQFF.

Many counts were recorded for this clonotype. The chain links TRBV7-2 to TRBJ1-1; D is unclear. Germline loops: CDR1 SGHTA, CDR2 FQGNSA. V dropped 4 bases and J dropped 1 base, with 10 bases sitting between them. The CDR3 is made up of 14 amino acids. CDR3 in amino acids: CASSSTLANTEAFF. The DNA for the CDR3 is TGTGCCAGCAGCTCCACCCTGGCGAACACTGAAGCTTTCTTT.

This clonotype came up many times. The rearrangement uses TRBV7-2 and TRBJ2-5; D gene unclear. Trimming took 3 bases from V and 5 from J, leaving 10 bases between them. The CDR3 covers 13 residues. Germline values: CDR1 SGHTA, CDR2 FQGNSA. CDR3: CASSFGLMETQYF. In DNA, the CDR3 is TGTGCCAGCAGCTTCGGGTTAATGGAGACCCAGTACTTC.

This clonotype has a handful of counts. This chain connects TRBV27 to TRBJ2-5, with TRBD2 matching 9 bases. Trimming cost V 0 bases and J 3 bases; bases outside gene matches: 8. Germline CDR1 is MNHEY and CDR2 is SMNVEV (reference sequence). The CDR3 length is 17 residues. The CDR3 DNA sequence: TGTGCCAGCAGTTTATCGTGGCCTAGCGGGGAGAAAGAGACCCAGTACTTC. It codes for CASSLSWPSGEKETQYF.

The chain employs TRBV7-2 and TRBJ2-3, with a possible D match to TRBD2 (6 bases). Germline V gene data show CDR1 as SGHTA and CDR2 as FQGNSA. V lost 1 base, J lost 1 base, and 9 bases lay in between. The CDR3 spans 15 residues. DNA of the CDR3: TGTGCCAGCAGCTTAGTTCCTAGCGGCACAGATACGCAGTATTTT. It is translated as CASSLVPSGTDTQYF.

The genes are TRBV7-2 and TRBJ2-1; 10 positions agree with TRBD2. V lost 4 bases to trimming and J lost 2 bases; unmatched junction nucleotides: 17. The CDR3 runs to 20 residues. Germline values: CDR1 SGHTA, CDR2 FQGNSA. As DNA, the CDR3 is TGTGCCAGCAGCTCCCGGCAGACGGCTAGCGGGAGTGGGACCTACAATGAGCAGTTCTTC. Translation: CASSSRQTASGSGTYNEQFF.

In this sample, this clonotype turned up a few times. This rearrangement joins TRBV5-6 to TRBJ2-1, with 11 bases that match TRBD2. V trimming: 5 bases; J trimming: 5 bases; junction bases outside the gene matches: 6. Per germline, CDR1 SGHDT and CDR2 YYEEEE. The CDR3 loop spans 15 amino acids. The CDR3 nucleotides are TGTGCCAGCAGTCGCCTAGCGGGGGGAGACAATGAGCAGTTCTTC. Its protein is CASSRLAGGDNEQFF.

The chain couples TRBV4-1 to TRBJ2-5; D is unresolved. CDR1 and CDR2 from the germline V gene are MGHRA and YSYEKL. Trimming cost V 1 base and J 2 bases, with 8 bases left between them. The CDR3 is made up of 14 amino acids. The CDR3 nucleotides read TGCGCCAGCAGCCAAGGGCCAGCACAAGAGACCCAGTACTTC. Its translation: CASSQGPAQETQYF.

This clonotype occurred a few times. CDR3 protein: CASSPQKGFSGNTIYF. In DNA form, the CDR3 reads TGTGCCAGCTCACCACAGAAGGGGTTCTCTGGAAACACCATATATTTT. The rearrangement uses TRBV18 and TRBJ1-3, with TRBD1 as a possible D gene (5 bases). The CDR3 has 16 residues. Germline V CDR1 and CDR2: KGHSH, LQKENI. The V and J ends lost 1 base and 0 bases respectively, with 10 bases between them.

This clonotype was counted a few times. The chain recombines TRBV7-9 with TRBJ1-2; 9 positions agree with TRBD1. The CDR3 sequence is 17 residues long. Germline assignment: CDR1 SEHNR and CDR2 FQNEAQ (reference sequence). V lost 0 bases and J lost 8; bases outside the gene matches: 13. CDR3 sequence (DNA): TGTGCCAGCAGCTTAGCGGCCCTTGGGACAGGGCTCGGCGGCTACACCTTC. It encodes CASSLAALGTGLGGYTF.

The sample holds one count of this clonotype. The V and J genes are TRBV15 and TRBJ1-3; D ambiguous. This CDR3 has 13 amino acids. Deletions cut 0 bases from V and 8 bases from J, with 8 bases between. Germline V gene lookup returns CDR1 LNHNV and CDR2 YYDKDF (reference sequence). The CDR3 loop is CATSRDRRDTIYF. DNA of the CDR3: TGTGCCACCAGCAGAGATCGCCGGGACACCATATATTTT.

The rearrangement uses TRBV30 and TRBJ2-1; 9 bases fit TRBD1. The CDR3 is made up of 13 amino acids. Germline V lookup: CDR1 GTSNPN, CDR2 SVGIG (reference sequence). V lost 8 bases, J lost 7 bases, and 9 bases stayed unmatched. Written as DNA, the CDR3 is TGTGCCCGTGAACAGGGGGCAGGTAATGAGCAGTTCTTC. Encoded protein: CAREQGAGNEQFF.

This clonotype showed up just a few times. The chain couples TRBV6-6 to TRBJ1-1; 8 nucleotides align to TRBD1. The ends lost 2 bases at V and 0 bases at J; junction bases unmatched: 2. CDR3 length: 15 amino acids. Germline V gene lookup returns CDR1 MNHNY and CDR2 SVGAGI (reference sequence). In DNA form, the CDR3 reads TGTGCCAGCAGTTACCAGGGGGCGTTGAACACTGAAGCTTTCTTT. It codes for CASSYQGALNTEAFF.

This clonotype occurred a few times. The genes are TRBV4-1 and TRBJ2-5; 9 bases agree with TRBD2. From germline, CDR1 is MGHRA and CDR2 YSYEKL. Trimming at V came to 0 bases and at J to 4 bases, leaving 6 bases not matched to a gene. This CDR3 is built from 16 residues. CDR3 sequence reads: CASSQEGREGRETQYF. In nucleotides, the CDR3 is TGCGCCAGCAGCCAAGAAGGGCGGGAGGGCCGAGAGACCCAGTACTTC.

The CDR3 DNA is TGTGCCAGCAGCCCTCGTGGGGGGATCGGGGATGAGCAGTTCTTC. Its translation: CASSPRGGIGDEQFF. The rearrangement links TRBV7-9 to TRBJ2-1; D is perhaps TRBD2 (6 bases). V was cut by 5 bases and J by 8 bases, with 19 bases left in between. The CDR3 sequence is 15 residues long. The V gene's germline CDR1 is SEHNR and CDR2 FQNEAQ (reference sequence). The whole variable domain, filled in from reference TRBV7-9 and TRBJ2-1, reads DTGVSQNPRHKITKRGQNVTFRCDPISEHNRLYWYRQTLGQGPEFLTYFQNEAQLEKSRLLSDRFSAERPKGSFSTLEIQRTEQGDSAMYLCASSPRGGIGDEQFFGPGTRLTVL.

Remarks on this clonotype: A much larger clone differs from this one at a single base, so this may be a read error. V and J are TRBV12-3 or TRBV12-4 and TRBJ2-3; tentative D call: TRBD2 (6 bases). V lost 5 bases and J 4 bases, leaving 16 bases between the germline ends. There are 15 residues in the CDR3. The CDR3 here is CASSTQDYSADTQYF. Written as DNA, the CDR3 is TGTGCCAGCAGTACCCAGGACTATTCGGCAGATACGCAGTATTTT.